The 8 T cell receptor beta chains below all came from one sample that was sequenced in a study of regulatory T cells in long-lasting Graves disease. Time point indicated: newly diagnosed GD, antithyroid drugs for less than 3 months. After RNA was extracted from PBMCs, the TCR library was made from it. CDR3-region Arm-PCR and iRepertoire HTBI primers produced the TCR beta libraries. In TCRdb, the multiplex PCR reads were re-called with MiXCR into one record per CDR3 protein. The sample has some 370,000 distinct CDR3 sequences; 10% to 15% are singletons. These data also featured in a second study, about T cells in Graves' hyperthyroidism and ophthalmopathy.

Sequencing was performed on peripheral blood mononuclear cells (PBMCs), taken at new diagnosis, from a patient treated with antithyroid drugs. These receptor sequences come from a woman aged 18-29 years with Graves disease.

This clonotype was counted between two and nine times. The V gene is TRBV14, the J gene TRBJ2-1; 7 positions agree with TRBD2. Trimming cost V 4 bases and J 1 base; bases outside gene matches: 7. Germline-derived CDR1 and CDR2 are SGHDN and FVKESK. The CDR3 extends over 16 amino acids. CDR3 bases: TGTGCCAGCAGCCGCGGTCCGGGGGGATCCTACAATGAGCAGTTCTTC. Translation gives CASSRGPGGSYNEQFF.

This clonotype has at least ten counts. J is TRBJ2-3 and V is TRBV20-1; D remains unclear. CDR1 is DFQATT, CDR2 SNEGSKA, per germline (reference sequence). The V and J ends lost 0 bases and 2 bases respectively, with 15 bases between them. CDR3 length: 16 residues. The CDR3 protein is CSARDLAKGYTDTQYF. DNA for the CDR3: TGCAGTGCTAGAGATCTTGCGAAGGGCTACACAGATACGCAGTATTTT.

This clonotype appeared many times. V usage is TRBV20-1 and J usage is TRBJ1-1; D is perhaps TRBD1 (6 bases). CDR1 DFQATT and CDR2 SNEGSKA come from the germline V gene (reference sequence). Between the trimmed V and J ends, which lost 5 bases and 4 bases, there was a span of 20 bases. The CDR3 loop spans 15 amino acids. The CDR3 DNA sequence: TGCAGTGCTCCGGAACCCAGGGGAGGTATCACTGAAGCTTTCTTT. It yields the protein CSAPEPRGGITEAFF.

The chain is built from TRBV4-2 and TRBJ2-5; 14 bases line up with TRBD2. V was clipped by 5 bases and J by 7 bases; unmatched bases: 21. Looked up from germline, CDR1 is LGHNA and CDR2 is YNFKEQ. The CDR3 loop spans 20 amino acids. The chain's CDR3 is CASSDRDSPGLAGARGTQYF. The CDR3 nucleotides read TGTGCCAGCAGCGACCGGGACTCCCCGGGACTAGCGGGAGCGAGAGGGACCCAGTACTTC.

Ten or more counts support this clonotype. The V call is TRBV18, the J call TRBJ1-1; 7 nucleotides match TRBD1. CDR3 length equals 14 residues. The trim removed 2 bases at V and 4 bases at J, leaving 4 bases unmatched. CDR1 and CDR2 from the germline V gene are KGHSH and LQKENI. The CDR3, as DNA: TGTGCCAGCTCACCATTGCAGGGGGTCACTGAAGCTTTCTTT. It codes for CASSPLQGVTEAFF.

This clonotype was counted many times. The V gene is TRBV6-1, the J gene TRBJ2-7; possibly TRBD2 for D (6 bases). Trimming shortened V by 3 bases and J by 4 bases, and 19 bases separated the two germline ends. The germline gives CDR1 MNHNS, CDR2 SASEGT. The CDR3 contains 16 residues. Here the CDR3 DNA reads TGTGCCAGCAGTGACAACCGCGAGTTCGGAGGGTACGAGCAGTACGTC. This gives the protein CASSDNREFGGYEQYV.

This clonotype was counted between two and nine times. CDR3 region: CASRQTGAGGSGYTF. The CDR3 region has the DNA TGTGCCAGCAGGCAAACCGGGGCAGGGGGCTCTGGCTACACCTTC. The chain has TRBV28 and TRBJ1-2, with 8 bases that match TRBD1. CDR1 is MDHEN and CDR2 is SYDVKM in the germline V gene. The length of the CDR3 is 15 residues. V trimming: 6 bases; J trimming: 7 bases; junction bases outside the gene matches: 13.

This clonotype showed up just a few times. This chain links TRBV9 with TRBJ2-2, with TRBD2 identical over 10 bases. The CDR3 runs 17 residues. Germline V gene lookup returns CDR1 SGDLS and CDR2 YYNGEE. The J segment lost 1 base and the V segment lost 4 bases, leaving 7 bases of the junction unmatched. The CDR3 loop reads CASSSPSGGVNTGELFF. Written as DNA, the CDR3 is TGTGCCAGCAGCTCTCCTAGCGGGGGTGTGAACACCGGGGAGCTGTTTTTT.